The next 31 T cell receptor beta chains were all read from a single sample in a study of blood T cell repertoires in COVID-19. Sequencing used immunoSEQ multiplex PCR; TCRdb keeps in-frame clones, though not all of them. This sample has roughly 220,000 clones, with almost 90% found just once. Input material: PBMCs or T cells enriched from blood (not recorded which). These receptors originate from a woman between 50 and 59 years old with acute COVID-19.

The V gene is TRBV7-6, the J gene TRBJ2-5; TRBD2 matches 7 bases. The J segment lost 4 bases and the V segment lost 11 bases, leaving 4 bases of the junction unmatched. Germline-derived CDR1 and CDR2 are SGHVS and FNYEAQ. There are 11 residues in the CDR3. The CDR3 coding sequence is TGTGCCGTCGTAGCGGGAGAGACCCAGTACTTC. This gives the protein CAVVAGETQYF.

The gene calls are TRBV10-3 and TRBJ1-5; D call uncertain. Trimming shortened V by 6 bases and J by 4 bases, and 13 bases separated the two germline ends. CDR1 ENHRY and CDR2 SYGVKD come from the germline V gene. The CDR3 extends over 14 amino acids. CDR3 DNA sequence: TGTGCCATCAGCCCAGACACCGTTAATCAGCCCCAGCATTTT. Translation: CAISPDTVNQPQHF.

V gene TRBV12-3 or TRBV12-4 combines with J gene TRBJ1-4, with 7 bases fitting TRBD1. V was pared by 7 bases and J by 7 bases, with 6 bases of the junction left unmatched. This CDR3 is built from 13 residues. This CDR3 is CASTRGGGEKLFF. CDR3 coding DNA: TGTGCCAGCACCAGAGGGGGCGGTGAAAAACTGTTTTTT.

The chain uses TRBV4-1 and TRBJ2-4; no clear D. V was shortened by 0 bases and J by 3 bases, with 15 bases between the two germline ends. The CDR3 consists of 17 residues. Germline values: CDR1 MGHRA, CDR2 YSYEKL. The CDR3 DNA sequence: TGCGCCAGCAGCCAAGAGAGGCGAGACTCATACAAAAACATTCAGTACTTC. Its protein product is CASSQERRDSYKNIQYF.

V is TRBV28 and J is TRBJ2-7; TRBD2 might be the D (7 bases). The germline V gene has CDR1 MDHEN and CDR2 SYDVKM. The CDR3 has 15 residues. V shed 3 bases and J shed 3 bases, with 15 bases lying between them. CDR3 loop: CASSFFRGASYEQYF. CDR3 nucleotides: TGTGCCAGCAGTTTTTTCCGGGGGGCCAGCTACGAGCAGTACTTC.

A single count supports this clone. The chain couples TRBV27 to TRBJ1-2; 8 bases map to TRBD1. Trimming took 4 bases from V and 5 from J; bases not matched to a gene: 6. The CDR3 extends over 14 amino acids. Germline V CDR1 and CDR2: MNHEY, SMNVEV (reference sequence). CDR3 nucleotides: TGTGCCAGCAGTTCCGGACAGGGACCATATGGCTACACCTTC. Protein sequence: CASSSGQGPYGYTF.

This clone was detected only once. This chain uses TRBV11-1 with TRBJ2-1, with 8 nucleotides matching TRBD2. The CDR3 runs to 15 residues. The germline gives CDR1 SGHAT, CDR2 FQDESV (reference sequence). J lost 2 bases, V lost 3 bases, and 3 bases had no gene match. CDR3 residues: CASSLAGGPYNEQFF. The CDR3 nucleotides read TGTGCCAGCAGCTTGGCGGGAGGCCCCTACAATGAGCAGTTCTTC.

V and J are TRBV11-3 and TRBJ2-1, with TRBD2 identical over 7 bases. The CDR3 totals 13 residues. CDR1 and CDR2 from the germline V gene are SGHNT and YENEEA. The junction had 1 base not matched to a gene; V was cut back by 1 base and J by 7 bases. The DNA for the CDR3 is TGTGCCAGCAGCTTAGGGACTAGTAATGAGCAGTTCTTC. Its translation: CASSLGTSNEQFF.

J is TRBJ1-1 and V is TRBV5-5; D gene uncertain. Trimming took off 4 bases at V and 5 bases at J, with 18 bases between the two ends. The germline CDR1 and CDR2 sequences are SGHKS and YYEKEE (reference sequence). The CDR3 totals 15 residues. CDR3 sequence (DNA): TGTGCCAGCAGCCTATCGGGTCTCACGGGGACTGAAGCTTTCTTT. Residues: CASSLSGLTGTEAFF.

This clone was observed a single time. CDR3 sequence: CASSYSSGSSYNEQFF. The CDR3 DNA sequence: TGTGCCAGCAGTTACTCTTCTGGGAGCTCCTACAATGAGCAGTTCTTC. V usage is TRBV6-5 and J usage is TRBJ2-1; D is possibly TRBD2 (5 bases). V lost 0 bases and J lost 0, with 9 bases in between. Germline V gene lookup returns CDR1 MNHEY and CDR2 SVGAGI. The CDR3 covers 16 residues.

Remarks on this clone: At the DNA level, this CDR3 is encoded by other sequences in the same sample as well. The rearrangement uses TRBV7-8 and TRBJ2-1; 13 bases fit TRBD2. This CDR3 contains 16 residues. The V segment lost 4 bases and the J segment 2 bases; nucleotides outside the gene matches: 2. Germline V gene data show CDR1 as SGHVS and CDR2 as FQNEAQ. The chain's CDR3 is CASSSGTSGTYNEQFF. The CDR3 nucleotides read TGTGCCAGCAGCTCAGGGACTAGCGGGACCTACAATGAGCAGTTCTTC. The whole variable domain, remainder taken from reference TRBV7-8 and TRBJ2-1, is GAGVSQSPRYKVAKRGQDVALRCDPISGHVSLFWYQQALGQGPEFLTYFQNEAQLDKSGLPSDRFFAERPEGSVSTLKIQRTQQEDSAVYLCASSSGTSGTYNEQFFGPGTRLTVL.

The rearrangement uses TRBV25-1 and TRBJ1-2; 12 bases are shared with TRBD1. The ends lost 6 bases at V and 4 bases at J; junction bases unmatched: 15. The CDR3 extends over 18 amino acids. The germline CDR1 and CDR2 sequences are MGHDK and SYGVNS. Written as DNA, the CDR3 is TGTGCCAGCAGCGACCCTCGGGCGGGACAGGGGGCAAGCTATGGCTACACCTTC. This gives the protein CASSDPRAGQGASYGYTF.

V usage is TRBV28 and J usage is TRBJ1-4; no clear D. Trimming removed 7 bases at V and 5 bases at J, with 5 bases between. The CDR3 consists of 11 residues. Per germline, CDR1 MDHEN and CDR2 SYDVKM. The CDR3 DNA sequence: TGTGCCAGCACGGGGAATGAAAAACTGTTTTTT. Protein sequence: CASTGNEKLFF.

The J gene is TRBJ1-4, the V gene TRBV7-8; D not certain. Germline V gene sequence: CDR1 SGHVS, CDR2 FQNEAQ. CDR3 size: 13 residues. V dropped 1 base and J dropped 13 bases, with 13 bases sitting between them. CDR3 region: CASSLDAGRRLFF. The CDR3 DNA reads TGTGCCAGCAGCTTAGATGCCGGTAGGAGACTGTTTTTT.

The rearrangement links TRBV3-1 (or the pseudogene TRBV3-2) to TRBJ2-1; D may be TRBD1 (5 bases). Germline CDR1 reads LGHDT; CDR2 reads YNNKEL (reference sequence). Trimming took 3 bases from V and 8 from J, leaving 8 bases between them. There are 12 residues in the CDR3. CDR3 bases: TGTGCCAGCAGCCACCAGGGCCATGAGCAGTTCTTC. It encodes CASSHQGHEQFF.

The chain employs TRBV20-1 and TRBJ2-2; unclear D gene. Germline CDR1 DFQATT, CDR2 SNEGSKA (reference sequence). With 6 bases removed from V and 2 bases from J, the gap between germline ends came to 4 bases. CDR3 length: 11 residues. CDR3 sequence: CSALNTGELFF. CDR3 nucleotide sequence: TGCAGTGCCCTCAACACCGGGGAGCTGTTTTTT.

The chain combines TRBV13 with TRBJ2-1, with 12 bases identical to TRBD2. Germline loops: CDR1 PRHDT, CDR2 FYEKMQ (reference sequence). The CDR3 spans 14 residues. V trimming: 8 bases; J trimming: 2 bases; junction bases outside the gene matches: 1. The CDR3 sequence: CASGLAGPYNEQFF. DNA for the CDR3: TGTGCCAGCGGACTAGCGGGACCCTACAATGAGCAGTTCTTC. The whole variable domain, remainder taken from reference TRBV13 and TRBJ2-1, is AAGVIQSPRHLIKEKRETATLKCYPIPRHDTVYWYQQGPGQDPQFLISFYEKMQSDKGSIPDRFSAQQFSDYHSELNMSSLELGDSALYFCASGLAGPYNEQFFGPGTRLTVL.

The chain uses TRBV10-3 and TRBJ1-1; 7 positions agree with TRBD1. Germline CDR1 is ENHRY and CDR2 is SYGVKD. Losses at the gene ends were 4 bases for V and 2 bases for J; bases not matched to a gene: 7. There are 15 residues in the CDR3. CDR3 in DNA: TGTGCCATCAGTGGCCCGGGACAGAAAAACACTGAAGCTTTCTTT. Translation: CAISGPGQKNTEAFF.

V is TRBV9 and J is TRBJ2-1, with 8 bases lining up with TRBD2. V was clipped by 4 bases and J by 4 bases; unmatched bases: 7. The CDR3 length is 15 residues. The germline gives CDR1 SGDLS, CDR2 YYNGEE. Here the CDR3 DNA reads TGTGCCAGCAGCCAAAGTAGCGGGGCATACAATGAGCAGTTCTTC. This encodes CASSQSSGAYNEQFF.

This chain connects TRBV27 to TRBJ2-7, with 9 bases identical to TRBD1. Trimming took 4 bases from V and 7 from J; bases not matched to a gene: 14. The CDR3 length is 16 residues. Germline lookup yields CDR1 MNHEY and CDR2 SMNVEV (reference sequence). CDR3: CASSSPPGQGTGEQYF. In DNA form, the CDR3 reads TGTGCCAGCAGTTCGCCGCCGGGACAGGGCACCGGAGAGCAGTACTTC.

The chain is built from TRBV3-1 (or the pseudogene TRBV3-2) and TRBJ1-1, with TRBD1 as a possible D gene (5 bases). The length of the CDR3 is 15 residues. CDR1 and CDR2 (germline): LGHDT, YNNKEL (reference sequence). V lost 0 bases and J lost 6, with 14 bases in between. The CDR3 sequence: CASSQDYQGSAEAFF. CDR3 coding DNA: TGTGCCAGCAGCCAAGACTACCAGGGATCGGCTGAAGCTTTCTTT.

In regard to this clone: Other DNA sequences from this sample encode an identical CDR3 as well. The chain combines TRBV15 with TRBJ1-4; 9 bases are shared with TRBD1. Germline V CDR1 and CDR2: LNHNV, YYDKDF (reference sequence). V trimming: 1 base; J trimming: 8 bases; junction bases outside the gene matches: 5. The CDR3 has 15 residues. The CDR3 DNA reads TGTGCCACCAGCAGAGGGGGACAGGGTAACGAAAAACTGTTTTTT. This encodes CATSRGGQGNEKLFF.

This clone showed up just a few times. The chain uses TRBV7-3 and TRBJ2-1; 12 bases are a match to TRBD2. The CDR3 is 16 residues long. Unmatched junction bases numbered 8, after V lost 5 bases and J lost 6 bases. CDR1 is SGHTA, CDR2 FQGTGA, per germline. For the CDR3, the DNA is TGTGCCAGCAGCCGAAACCGGACTAGCGGGATCAATGAGCAGTTCTTC. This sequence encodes CASSRNRTSGINEQFF.

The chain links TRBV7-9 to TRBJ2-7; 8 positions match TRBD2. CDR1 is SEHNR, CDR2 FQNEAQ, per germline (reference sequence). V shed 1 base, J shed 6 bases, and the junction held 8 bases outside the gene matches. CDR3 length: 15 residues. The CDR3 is CASSLVLSGTGEQYF. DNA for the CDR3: TGTGCCAGCAGCTTAGTCCTTAGCGGGACCGGCGAGCAGTACTTC.

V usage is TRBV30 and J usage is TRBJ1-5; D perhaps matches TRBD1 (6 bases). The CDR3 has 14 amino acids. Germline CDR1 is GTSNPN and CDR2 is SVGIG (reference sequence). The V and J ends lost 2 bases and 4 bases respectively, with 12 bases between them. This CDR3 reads CAWSLDSSNQPQHF. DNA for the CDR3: TGTGCCTGGAGTCTGGACAGCAGTAATCAGCCCCAGCATTTT.

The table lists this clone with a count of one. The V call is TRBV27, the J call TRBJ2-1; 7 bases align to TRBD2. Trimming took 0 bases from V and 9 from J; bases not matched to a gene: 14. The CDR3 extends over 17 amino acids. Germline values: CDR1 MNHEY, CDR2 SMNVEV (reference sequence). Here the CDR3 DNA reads TGTGCCAGCAGTTTATCGGCTTGGGGGGGGAGAACAAGTGAGCAGTTCTTC. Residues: CASSLSAWGGRTSEQFF.

The CDR3 reads CASSPTPLRGRASEQYF. CDR3 coding DNA: TGCGCCAGCAGCCCGACCCCTTTACGCGGGAGGGCGAGTGAGCAGTACTTC. V usage is TRBV4-3 and J usage is TRBJ2-7, with 9 bases fitting TRBD2. With 4 bases clipped from V and 7 bases from J, the junction kept 17 bases outside the gene matches. Germline CDR1 reads LGHNA; CDR2 reads YSLEER. The CDR3 runs to 17 residues.

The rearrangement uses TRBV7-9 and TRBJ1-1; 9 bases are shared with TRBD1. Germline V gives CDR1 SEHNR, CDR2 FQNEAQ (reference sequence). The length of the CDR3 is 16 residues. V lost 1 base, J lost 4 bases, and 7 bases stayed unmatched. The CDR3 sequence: CASSLEGTGGGTEAFF. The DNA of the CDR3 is TGTGCCAGCAGCTTAGAGGGTACAGGGGGCGGCACTGAAGCTTTCTTT.

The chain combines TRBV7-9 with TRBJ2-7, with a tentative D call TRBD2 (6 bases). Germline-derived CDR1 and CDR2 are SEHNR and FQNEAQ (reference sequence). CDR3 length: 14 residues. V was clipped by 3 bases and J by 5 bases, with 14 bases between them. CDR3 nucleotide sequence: TGTGCCAGCAGCTTCGGGACTGCCCGTCACGAGCAGTACTTC. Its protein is CASSFGTARHEQYF.

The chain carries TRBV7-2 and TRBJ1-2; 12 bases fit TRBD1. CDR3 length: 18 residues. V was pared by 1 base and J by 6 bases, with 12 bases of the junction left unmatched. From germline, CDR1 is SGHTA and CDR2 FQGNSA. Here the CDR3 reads CASSLVGGTGGIGNGYTF. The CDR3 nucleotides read TGTGCCAGCAGCTTAGTAGGTGGGACAGGGGGCATTGGGAATGGCTACACCTTC. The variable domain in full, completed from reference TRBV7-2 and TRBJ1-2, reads GAGVSQSPSNKVTEKGKDVELRCDPISGHTALYWYRQSLGQGLEFLIYFQGNSAPDKSGLPSDRFSAERTGGSVSTLTIQRTQQEDSAVYLCASSLVGGTGGIGNGYTFGSGTRLTVV.

CDR3: CASRRTGSTYEQYF. CDR3 nucleotide sequence: TGTGCCAGTAGGAGGACAGGCTCGACCTACGAGCAGTACTTC. The chain is built from TRBV19 and TRBJ2-7; 7 bases match TRBD1. CDR1 and CDR2 from the germline V gene are LNHDA and SQIVND (reference sequence). J lost 2 bases, V lost 6 bases, and 7 bases had no gene match. The length of the CDR3 is 14 residues.